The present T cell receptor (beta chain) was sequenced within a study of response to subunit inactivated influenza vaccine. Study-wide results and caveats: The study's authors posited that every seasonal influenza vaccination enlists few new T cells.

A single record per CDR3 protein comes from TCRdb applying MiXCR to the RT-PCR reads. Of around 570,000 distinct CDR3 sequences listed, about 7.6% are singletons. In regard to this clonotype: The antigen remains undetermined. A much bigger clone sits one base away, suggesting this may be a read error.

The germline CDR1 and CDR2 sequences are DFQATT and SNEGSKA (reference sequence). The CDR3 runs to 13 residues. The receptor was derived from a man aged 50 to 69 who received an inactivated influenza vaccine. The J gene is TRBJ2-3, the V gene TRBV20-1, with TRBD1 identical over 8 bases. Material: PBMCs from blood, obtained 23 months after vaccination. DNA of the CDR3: TGCCGTGCTACTTACAGGGGGTTAGATACGCAGTATTTT. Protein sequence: CRATYRGLDTQYF.